These 15 T cell receptor beta chains were sequenced from one sample in a study of CD4 T cells in relation to SARS-CoV-2 and coronaviruses. CD4+ T cells from unexposed donors were obtained before the COVID-19 pandemic (2011-2018). CD4+ T cells were isolated from the cells after 10 days of culture. Their antigens remain unidentified. Sequencing used immunoSEQ multiplex PCR; TCRdb keeps in-frame clones, though not all of them. The table has about 15,000 clones, 82% seen once. Sequenced input: CD4+ T cells from PBMCs, cultured in vitro. These receptors all stem from a human donor in good health.

The chain employs TRBV6-2 or TRBV6-3 and TRBJ2-3, with 9 bases identical to TRBD2. This CDR3 has 18 amino acids. Trimming at V came to 2 bases and at J to 0 bases, leaving 9 bases not matched to a gene. Germline V gives CDR1 MNHEY, CDR2 SVGEGT. The CDR3 spells CASSYQFSGGPSTDTQYF. In DNA form, the CDR3 reads TGTGCCAGCAGTTACCAGTTCAGCGGGGGGCCGAGCACAGATACGCAGTATTTT.

This clone was seen once. The chain couples TRBV11-3 to TRBJ2-7, with TRBD1 as a possible D gene (5 bases). This CDR3 contains 14 residues. Germline CDR1 SGHNT, CDR2 YENEEA. Between the trimmed V and J ends, which lost 5 bases and 4 bases, there was a span of 15 bases. The DNA of the CDR3 is TGTGCCAGCAGCCCTGGGGCTCCTGGGTACGAGCAGTACTTC. Translated: CASSPGAPGYEQYF.

The chain combines TRBV7-3 with TRBJ2-3; 16 positions agree with TRBD2. The V and J ends lost 4 bases and 2 bases, in that order; junction bases with no gene match: 15. The germline gives CDR1 SGHTA, CDR2 FQGTGA. The CDR3 has 21 amino acids. The CDR3 is CASSSIHLGTSGRALTDTQYF. CDR3 coding DNA: TGTGCCAGCAGCTCAATTCACCTGGGGACTAGCGGGAGGGCCCTCACAGATACGCAGTATTTT.

The chain links TRBV11-3 to TRBJ2-3; tentative D call: TRBD1 (5 bases). V shed 2 bases and J shed 2 bases, with 11 bases lying between them. The CDR3 is 15 residues long. The germline V gene has CDR1 SGHNT and CDR2 YENEEA. The CDR3 loop reads CASSLISGPTDTQYF. In DNA, the CDR3 is TGTGCCAGCAGCTTAATTTCAGGGCCCACAGATACGCAGTATTTT.

The J gene is TRBJ1-6, the V gene TRBV7-6; D gene unclear. Trimming shortened V by 5 bases and J by 9 bases, and 17 bases separated the two germline ends. CDR3 size: 15 residues. Germline lookup yields CDR1 SGHVS and CDR2 FNYEAQ. The CDR3 DNA reads as TGTGCCAGCAGCCCCGGGCTTCGGGCGTTTTCACCCCTCCACTTT. Translated: CASSPGLRAFSPLHF.

The chain is built from TRBV6-5 and TRBJ2-2; D might be TRBD2 (5 bases). The CDR3 loop spans 14 amino acids. Germline lookup yields CDR1 MNHEY and CDR2 SVGAGI. The V and J ends lost 2 bases and 7 bases respectively, with 11 bases between them. The CDR3 DNA sequence: TGTGCCAGCAGTTACATCGGGATGGGCGGGGAGCTGTTTTTT. Its protein is CASSYIGMGGELFF.

V and J are TRBV25-1 and TRBJ1-4; TRBD1 might be the D (5 bases). The CDR3 extends over 15 amino acids. Germline V CDR1 and CDR2: MGHDK, SYGVNS. Between the trimmed V and J ends, which lost 6 bases and 4 bases, there was a span of 15 bases. Here the CDR3 reads CASRYSPGGNEKLFF. The CDR3 DNA reads TGTGCCAGCAGATATTCCCCGGGGGGTAATGAAAAACTGTTTTTT. Looking up the rest from reference TRBV25-1 and TRBJ1-4 gives the full variable domain: EADIYQTPRYLVIGTGKKITLECSQTMGHDKMYWYQQDPGMELHLIHYSYGVNSTEKGDLSSESTVSRIRTEHFPLTLESARPSHTSQYLCASRYSPGGNEKLFFGSGTQLSVL.

The CDR3 sequence: CASSLGGLVYEQYF. DNA of the CDR3: TGTGCCAGCAGCTTAGGGGGACTGGTCTACGAGCAGTACTTC. J is TRBJ2-7 and V is TRBV7-2; D possibly corresponds to TRBD2 (6 bases). V lost 1 base and J lost 3, with 10 bases in between. The CDR3 has 14 residues. CDR1 and CDR2 from the germline V gene are SGHTA and FQGNSA.

The chain is built from TRBV27 and TRBJ1-5; no firm D call. This CDR3 is built from 11 residues. Germline values: CDR1 MNHEY, CDR2 SMNVEV (reference sequence). V was trimmed by 11 bases and J by 0 bases, leaving 5 bases between them. As DNA, the CDR3 is TGTGCCCAACATAGCAATCAGCCCCAGCATTTT. Protein: CAQHSNQPQHF.

This chain joins TRBV7-2 and TRBJ1-1, with 7 nucleotides matching TRBD1. The CDR3 is made up of 15 amino acids. Germline V gene sequence: CDR1 SGHTA, CDR2 FQGNSA. The junction had 6 bases not matched to a gene; V was cut back by 1 base and J by 4 bases. The CDR3 loop reads CASSLGLTGATEAFF. CDR3 bases: TGTGCCAGCAGCTTAGGGCTCACAGGGGCCACTGAAGCTTTCTTT.

The chain combines TRBV9 with TRBJ1-1; D gene uncertain. CDR1 is SGDLS, CDR2 YYNGEE, per germline. This CDR3 has 15 amino acids. V dropped 0 bases and J dropped 4 bases, with 13 bases sitting between them. CDR3 loop: CASSVEAAFPTEAFF. DNA of the CDR3: TGTGCCAGCAGCGTAGAGGCAGCGTTTCCCACTGAAGCTTTCTTT.

This rearrangement joins TRBV25-1 to TRBJ2-3; D gene uncertain. V lost 5 bases to trimming and J lost 6 bases, with 6 bases between them. The CDR3 sequence is 11 residues long. Germline CDR1 reads MGHDK; CDR2 reads SYGVNS. The CDR3 DNA reads as TGTGCCAGCAGTTCGTCCGATACGCAGTATTTT. Amino acids: CASSSSDTQYF.

V and J are TRBV29-1 and TRBJ2-7, with D hard to call. With 6 bases removed from V and 3 bases from J, the gap between germline ends came to 12 bases. The length of the CDR3 is 12 residues. CDR1 SQVTM and CDR2 ANQGSEA come from the germline V gene. CDR3 nucleotide sequence: TGCAGCGTGGCGTCTAGGGACTACGAGCAGTACTTC. Translation gives CSVASRDYEQYF.

The gene calls are TRBV7-2 and TRBJ2-2; possibly TRBD1 for D (6 bases). The V gene's germline CDR1 is SGHTA and CDR2 FQGNSA. Trimming stripped 1 base from V and 2 bases from J, with 11 bases between. The CDR3 consists of 16 residues. CDR3 bases: TGTGCCAGCAGCTTAGATGGGGGCGCAAACACCGGGGAGCTGTTTTTT. Translating it yields CASSLDGGANTGELFF.

This chain uses TRBV19 with TRBJ2-5, with 9 positions matching TRBD2. There are 14 residues in the CDR3. The V gene end was trimmed by 5 bases and the J gene end by 7 bases; junction bases not matched to a gene: 8. CDR1 is LNHDA, CDR2 SQIVND, per germline (reference sequence). Here the CDR3 reads CASSEASGIGTQYF. The CDR3 nucleotides are TGTGCCAGTAGTGAGGCTAGCGGGATTGGGACCCAGTACTTC.